The next 26 T cell receptor beta chains were all read from a single sample in a study of beta chain features in type 1 diabetes. The entirety of the isolated RNA underwent reverse transcription, so expressed TCRB transcripts were sequenced. The data were produced by immunoSEQ multiplex PCR, yet TCRdb's version contains in-frame clones alone and is incomplete. The sample lists about 350,000 clones; about 20% were seen once. The sample comprised naive CD4+ T cells from blood. These receptors were obtained from a woman aged 18-29 years in good health.

This clone appeared a few times. The chain combines TRBV28 with TRBJ2-1; 10 bases match TRBD2. From germline, CDR1 is MDHEN and CDR2 SYDVKM. Unmatched junction bases numbered 6, after V lost 4 bases and J lost 0 bases. CDR3 size: 17 residues. The CDR3 DNA reads as TGTGCCAGCAGTTCGACATCTAGCGGGAGCTCCTACAATGAGCAGTTCTTC. Translating gives CASSSTSSGSSYNEQFF.

The chain employs TRBV9 and TRBJ2-3, with a possible D match to TRBD1 (5 bases). V dropped 2 bases and J dropped 5 bases, with 15 bases sitting between them. The CDR3 runs to 15 residues. Germline-derived CDR1 and CDR2 are SGDLS and YYNGEE. As DNA, the CDR3 is TGTGCCAGCAGCGTGGACATCATGGATGGAGATACGCAGTATTTT. Encoded protein: CASSVDIMDGDTQYF.

This clone was counted only a few times. One end of the junction fails to match germline, which may point to a read error. The V call is TRBV7-2, the J call TRBJ2-5; TRBD2 aligns across 10 bases. CDR1 is SGHTA and CDR2 is FQGNSA in the germline V gene. This CDR3 spans 12 amino acids. As DNA, the CDR3 is TGTGCCAGCAGTTCTACTAGCGGGGTGTCCAACTTC. Its translation: CASSSTSGVSNF.

V usage is TRBV30 and J usage is TRBJ2-5, with D possibly being TRBD1 (5 bases). Germline V gene data show CDR1 as GTSNPN and CDR2 as SVGIG (reference sequence). V lost 6 bases, J lost 4 bases, and 9 bases lay in between. The CDR3 sequence is 11 residues long. The CDR3 spells CACQRGETQYF. The DNA for the CDR3 is TGTGCCTGTCAAAGGGGAGAGACCCAGTACTTC.

This clone was seen a handful of times. The chain is built from TRBV29-1 and TRBJ1-2; 7 bases agree with TRBD1. V lost 1 base and J lost 4; bases outside the gene matches: 6. Germline lookup yields CDR1 SQVTM and CDR2 ANQGSEA. The CDR3 contains 14 residues. Here the CDR3 reads CSVEGDSPLYGYTF. The CDR3, as DNA: TGCAGCGTTGAAGGGGACAGTCCCCTCTATGGCTACACCTTC.

V gene TRBV21-1 combines with J gene TRBJ2-7; the table calls TRBD2, which could not be checked here. TRBV21-1 is a recognized pseudogene. The CDR3 sequence is 14 residues long. The CDR3 region has the DNA TGTGCCAGCAGCCTGGACGGGGGTTTCTACGAGCAGTACTTC. Translated: CASSLDGGFYEQYF.

This rearrangement joins TRBV11-3 to TRBJ2-7; D remains ambiguous. This CDR3 contains 12 residues. Germline V gives CDR1 SGHNT, CDR2 YENEEA. Trimming shortened V by 4 bases and J by 12 bases, and 16 bases separated the two germline ends. For the CDR3, the DNA is TGTGCCAGCAGCTCCGACACGGTTCACCCGTACTTC. Translated, it gives CASSSDTVHPYF.

This clone was observed a few times. The chain has TRBV2 and TRBJ2-5, with 7 bases matching TRBD2. The ends lost 4 bases at V and 0 bases at J; junction bases unmatched: 8. CDR3 length: 16 amino acids. Germline CDR1 reads SNHLY; CDR2 reads FYNNEI. Written as DNA, the CDR3 is TGTGCCAGCAGTGGGATCGGGGGGTCGTACCAAGAGACCCAGTACTTC. Its translation is CASSGIGGSYQETQYF.

The V and J genes are TRBV4-1 and TRBJ2-1; 16 nucleotides align to TRBD2. V was clipped by 6 bases and J by 13 bases; unmatched bases: 9. The CDR3 contains 15 residues. The germline CDR1 and CDR2 sequences are MGHRA and YSYEKL. DNA of the CDR3: TGCGCCAGCAGGCAGATTGGGACTAGCGGGAGGGCCCAGTTCTTC. Protein sequence: CASRQIGTSGRAQFF.

This clone has only a few counts. The V and J genes are TRBV5-6 and TRBJ2-5; maybe TRBD1 (6 bases). The germline V gene encodes CDR1 SGHDT and CDR2 YYEEEE. Trimming cost V 3 bases and J 0 bases, with 9 bases left between them. The CDR3 totals 14 residues. The CDR3 coding sequence is TGTGCCAGCAGCTACGGACAGCACCAAGAGACCCAGTACTTC. Translating gives CASSYGQHQETQYF.

The chain carries TRBV7-9 and TRBJ1-1, with 7 bases that match TRBD1. Germline CDR1 SEHNR, CDR2 FQNEAQ (reference sequence). The CDR3 totals 16 residues. With V trimmed by 0 bases and J by 4 bases, 8 bases remained unmatched. Written as DNA, the CDR3 is TGTGCCAGCAGCTTAGCTCCGACAGGGCTGAGCACTGAAGCTTTCTTT. This codes for CASSLAPTGLSTEAFF.

This clone was seen more than once but under ten times. The gene calls are TRBV19 and TRBJ1-5; D is unresolved. V gave up 2 bases and J gave up 6 bases, with 8 bases separating them. Looked up from germline, CDR1 is LNHDA and CDR2 is SQIVND (reference sequence). The CDR3 covers 13 residues. This CDR3 is CASSISEGQPQHF. Written as DNA, the CDR3 is TGTGCCAGTAGTATATCCGAGGGTCAGCCCCAGCATTTT. Looking up the rest from reference TRBV19 and TRBJ1-5 gives the full variable domain: DGGITQSPKYLFRKEGQNVTLSCEQNLNHDAMYWYRQDPGQGLRLIYYSQIVNDFQKGDIAEGYSVSREKKESFPLTVTSAQKNPTAFYLCASSISEGQPQHFGDGTRLSIL.

The genes are TRBV20-1 and TRBJ1-2, with D hard to call. The CDR3 loop spans 11 amino acids. Trimming left V 6 bases short and J 7 bases short, with 12 bases between. Per the germline V gene, CDR1 is DFQATT and CDR2 is SNEGSKA (reference sequence). In DNA, the CDR3 is TGCAGTGCCTCGCCTCGGTTTGGCTACACCTTC. Translated, it gives CSASPRFGYTF.

The chain couples TRBV4-1 to TRBJ2-5; 9 bases agree with TRBD2. CDR1 is MGHRA, CDR2 YSYEKL, per germline. The CDR3 spans 17 residues. V gave up 4 bases and J gave up 4 bases; unmatched junction bases: 13. The CDR3 region is CASSPGLATILAETQYF. The CDR3 DNA follows: TGCGCCAGCAGCCCCGGACTAGCGACAATCCTTGCAGAGACCCAGTACTTC.

The chain's CDR3 is CASSSRGVTEAFF. CDR3 nucleotides: TGCGCCAGCAGCTCCCGCGGGGTGACTGAAGCTTTCTTT. The rearrangement joins TRBV5-1 to TRBJ1-1; D is unclear. The CDR3 runs 13 residues. Trimming removed 3 bases at V and 5 bases at J, with 11 bases between. Germline V CDR1 and CDR2: SGHRS, YFSETQ.

This rearrangement joins TRBV5-1 to TRBJ1-6; perhaps TRBD1 as D (6 bases). The CDR3 length is 13 residues. V was trimmed by 4 bases and J by 14 bases, leaving 16 bases between them. Germline V lookup: CDR1 SGHRS, CDR2 YFSETQ. In DNA form, the CDR3 reads TGCGCCAGCAGCGAAGGGGGAGAAAGGGCCCTCCACTTT. This sequence encodes CASSEGGERALHF.

The chain links TRBV14 to TRBJ1-1; D uncertain. The CDR3 is 13 residues long. V lost 2 bases and J 6 bases, leaving 10 bases between the germline ends. Per germline, CDR1 SGHDN and CDR2 FVKESK. The CDR3 region has the DNA TGTGCCAGCAGCCAAATGAGGCAGTCTGAAGCTTTCTTT. This gives the protein CASSQMRQSEAFF.

The V and J genes are TRBV30 and TRBJ2-5, with D perhaps given as TRBD1 or TRBD2 (6 bases each). The germline V and J ends were trimmed by 8 bases and 3 bases, with 19 bases remaining between them. The CDR3 loop spans 14 amino acids. Germline V gene data show CDR1 as GTSNPN and CDR2 as SVGIG (reference sequence). The CDR3 is CAGTGPAGEETQYF. For the CDR3, the DNA is TGTGCCGGGACTGGGCCGGCAGGGGAAGAGACCCAGTACTTC. Based on the CDR3 plus reference TRBV30 and TRBJ2-5, the full variable domain is SQTIHQWPATLVQPVGSPLSLECTVEGTSNPNLYWYRQAAGRGLQLLFYSVGIGQISSEVPQNLSASRPQDRQFILSSKKLLLSDSGFYLCAGTGPAGEETQYFGPGTRLLVL.

This clone was counted only a few times. The chain links TRBV7-9 to TRBJ1-1, with 9 bases identical to TRBD1. The V and J ends lost 8 bases and 4 bases, in that order; junction bases with no gene match: 11. This CDR3 contains 15 residues. CDR1 and CDR2 from the germline V gene are SEHNR and FQNEAQ (reference sequence). The CDR3 DNA reads as TGTGCCAGCCGCTCTACAGGGGGCTGGAGCACTGAAGCTTTCTTT. This codes for CASRSTGGWSTEAFF.

Turning to this clone: The same CDR3 also results from other DNA sequences found in this sample. The chain links TRBV5-1 to TRBJ1-5, with 7 bases lining up with TRBD1. Unmatched junction bases numbered 5, after V lost 0 bases and J lost 5 bases. Germline CDR1 is SGHRS and CDR2 is YFSETQ. The CDR3 is 15 residues long. The CDR3 sequence is CASSLGDREDQPQHF. CDR3 nucleotide sequence: TGCGCCAGCAGCTTGGGAGACAGGGAAGATCAGCCCCAGCATTTT.

CDR3 nucleotides: TGTGCCTGGAGCGATGACTCGCCCAACTATGGCTACACCTTC. This codes for CAWSDDSPNYGYTF. V is TRBV30 and J is TRBJ1-2; no clear D gene. The CDR3 covers 14 residues. Germline CDR1 is GTSNPN and CDR2 is SVGIG (reference sequence). The V and J ends lost 3 bases and 2 bases respectively, with 13 bases between them.

This chain uses TRBV27 with TRBJ2-7; 8 bases match TRBD2. The CDR3 consists of 17 residues. CDR1 and CDR2 (germline): MNHEY, SMNVEV (reference sequence). V gave up 5 bases and J gave up 3 bases; unmatched junction bases: 15. The CDR3 sequence: CASSGDRTSSGVYEQYF. The CDR3 coding sequence is TGTGCCAGCAGTGGGGATAGGACTAGTAGCGGGGTCTACGAGCAGTACTTC.

The chain recombines TRBV5-1 with TRBJ2-3; D remains ambiguous. The CDR3 loop spans 16 amino acids. Germline lookup yields CDR1 SGHRS and CDR2 YFSETQ. V lost 2 bases to trimming and J lost 3 bases, with 16 bases between them. This chain's CDR3 is CASSFGGSTFTDTQYF. DNA of the CDR3: TGCGCCAGCAGCTTCGGCGGCTCGACCTTTACAGATACGCAGTATTTT.

This clone was counted only a few times. V usage is TRBV4-2 and J usage is TRBJ2-2; D ambiguous. This CDR3 is 15 amino acids long. V was pared by 0 bases and J by 4 bases, with 9 bases between. Germline CDR1 is LGHNA and CDR2 is YNFKEQ. The DNA for the CDR3 is TGTGCCAGCAGCCAAGAAGCCAGAGGCACCGGGGAGCTGTTTTTT. Its translation is CASSQEARGTGELFF.

This rearrangement joins TRBV27 to TRBJ2-7, with 7 nucleotides matching TRBD2. The length of the CDR3 is 15 residues. After removal of 1 base from V and 2 bases from J, the junction contained 5 bases not matched to a gene. Germline assignment: CDR1 MNHEY and CDR2 SMNVEV (reference sequence). CDR3 bases: TGTGCCAGCAGTTTATTTGCGGGAGCTCCCTACGAGCAGTACTTC. Translated: CASSLFAGAPYEQYF.

This clone was counted between two and nine times. The CDR3 nucleotides are TGTGCCTGGAGAAACACCGGTGGAGATGAGCAGTTCTTC. Protein: CAWRNTGGDEQFF. The chain carries TRBV30 and TRBJ2-1; no clear D. CDR3 length: 13 residues. The V gene lost 3 bases and the J gene lost 8 bases, with 14 bases spanning the gap. Germline CDR1 and CDR2: GTSNPN and SVGIG (reference sequence).